This T cell receptor (beta chain) was sequenced for a study of metastatic and nonmetastatic thyroid tumors. Study summary: Both malignant and benign thyroid patients supplied peripheral blood and tumor or nodule tissue samples, across which the repertoires of these patients were then compared. Points from the study as a whole: Reports indicated that malignant thyroid tumors showed significantly higher TCR beta diversity than benign nodules did, in blood and tumor.

Each patient went into thyroid surgery without having received any treatment. Methods used by the authors: Clinicopathological groups differed in CDR3, with these differences serving to build a distant-metastasis classifier for papillary thyroid cancer. TCRdb reanalyzed the PCR reads via MiXCR. Clone size and V and J calls follow TCRdb, not the original study. This sample has about 22,000 clones; roughly 24% occur once, and the top ten carry 70% to 80%. CDR1 is SGHVS, CDR2 FNYEAQ, per germline. The CDR3 totals 13 residues. Trimming removed 5 bases from V and 0 bases from J, with 7 bases in between. Worth noting for this clone: Its antigen is undetermined.

This chain uses TRBV7-6 with TRBJ1-2; the D is unclear. Sequenced: blood. This clonotype originated in a male donor with papillary thyroid cancer or a benign thyroid nodule (not recorded which). Some clones in this sample may be carry-over from other donors' samples. CDR3 in amino acids: CASSADTNYGYTF. CDR3 nucleotide sequence: TGTGCCAGCAGCGCCGACACTAACTATGGCTACACCTTC.